The TCR beta chain under discussion was sequenced for a study of T cell clones after liver transplantation. Across the whole study: TCRbeta sequencing after a pre-transplant mixed lymphocyte reaction identified graft-donor-reactive clones, later tracked in post-transplant blood. Study-level points and caveats: The donor-reactive repertoire was only partly measurable in a couple of subjects, lacking donor cells.

Proliferating CFSE-low MLR cells were sequenced to define alloreactive TCRbeta sequences. Graft donor PBMCs, splenocytes, lymph-node cells, or third-party PBMCs stimulated pre-transplant recipient cells. The J segment lost 0 bases and the V segment lost 6 bases, leaving 13 bases of the junction unmatched. The CDR3 consists of 18 residues. Germline V gene data show CDR1 as SGHAT and CDR2 as FQNNGV. Note on this clone: Its specificity is unknown.

The data were produced by immunoSEQ multiplex PCR, yet TCRdb's version contains in-frame clones alone and is incomplete. The sample includes a few thousand clones, about 38% of them seen just once. The sequencing input was CD4+ T cells from cultured PBMCs. The clonotype originates from a human patient who received a liver transplant. Some T cells here may be from the graft donor. The chain is built from TRBV11-2 and TRBJ2-7; 11 positions match TRBD2. The CDR3 bases are TGTGCCAGCAGTTGGGAGTGGGGGACTAGCGGTCTCTCCTACGAGCAGTACTTC. It is translated as CASSWEWGTSGLSYEQYF.